Following are 2 T cell receptor beta chains from one sample sequenced in a study of T cell responses to AZD1222 COVID-19 vaccine. Measured with immunoSEQ multiplex PCR; TCRdb has only the in-frame clones, and not every one. Among more than 100,000 clones listed, approximately 92% were seen once. The sequences come from peripheral blood, collected 28 days after the second AZD1222 dose. The source is an adult who received the AZD1222 COVID-19 vaccine.

The rearrangement joins TRBV5-8 to TRBJ2-2; weak D call: TRBD1 (6 bases). Germline V gene lookup returns CDR1 SGHTS and CDR2 YDEGEE. CDR3 length: 17 residues. The V end was cut by 4 bases, the J end by 2 bases, with 18 bases between. CDR3: CASSTGHPITNTGELFF. The CDR3, as DNA: TGTGCCAGCAGCACGGGACACCCGATAACTAACACCGGGGAGCTGTTTTTT.

V gene TRBV18 combines with J gene TRBJ1-1, with 7 bases that match TRBD1. Germline CDR1 is KGHSH and CDR2 is LQKENI. The V segment lost 4 bases and the J segment 1 base; nucleotides outside the gene matches: 6. The CDR3 has 15 amino acids. The CDR3 reads CASSLGTVPNTEAFF. DNA for the CDR3: TGTGCCAGCTCACTCGGGACAGTGCCGAACACTGAAGCTTTCTTT.